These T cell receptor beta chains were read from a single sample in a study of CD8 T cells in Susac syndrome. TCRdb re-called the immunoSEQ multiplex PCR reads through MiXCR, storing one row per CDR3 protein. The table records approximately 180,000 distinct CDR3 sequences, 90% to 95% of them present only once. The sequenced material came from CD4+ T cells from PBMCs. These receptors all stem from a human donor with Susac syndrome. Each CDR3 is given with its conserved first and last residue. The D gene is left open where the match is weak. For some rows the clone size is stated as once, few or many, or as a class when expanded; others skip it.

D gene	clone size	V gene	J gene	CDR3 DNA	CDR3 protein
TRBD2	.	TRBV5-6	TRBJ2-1	TGTGCCAGCAGCTTGGCGCTAGCGGGGTTCAACAATGAGCAGTTCTTC	CASSLALAGFNNEQFF
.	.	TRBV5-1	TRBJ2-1	TGCGCCAGCAGCTTGGGGGGCGCTCACTCCTACAATGAGCAGTTCTTC	CASSLGGAHSYNEQFF
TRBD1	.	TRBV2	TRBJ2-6	TGTGCCAGCAGGAGGGGAGCCGGGACAGCCTACTCTGGGGCCAACGTCCTGACTTTC	CASRRGAGTAYSGANVLTF
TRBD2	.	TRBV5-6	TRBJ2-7	TGTGCCAGCAGCTACGGGGGGGAAACCTCCTACGAGCAGTACTTC	CASSYGGETSYEQYF
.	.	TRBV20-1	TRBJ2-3	TGCAGTGCTACGGACGGATCGCGATCCACAGATACGCAGTATTTT	CSATDGSRSTDTQYF
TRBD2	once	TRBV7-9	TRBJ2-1	TGTGCCAGCAGTTTCGACCCCCTCGGGGGGAGCTCCTACAATGAGCAGTTCTTC	CASSFDPLGGSSYNEQFF
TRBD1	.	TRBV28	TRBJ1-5	TGTGCCAGCAGTTTCCCTGACAGGGAGAATCAGCCCCAGCATTTT	CASSFPDRENQPQHF
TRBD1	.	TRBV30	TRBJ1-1	TGTGCCTGGAGTAGACAGGGCGGCACTGAAGCTTTCTTT	CAWSRQGGTEAFF
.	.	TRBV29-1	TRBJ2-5	TGCAGCGTTTCTCAGGGTTTGGGTCCAGAGACCCAGTACTTC	CSVSQGLGPETQYF
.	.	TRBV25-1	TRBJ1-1	TGTGCCAGCAGTGAATTACGCGGGGTGGCTTTCTTT	CASSELRGVAFF
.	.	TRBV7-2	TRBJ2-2	TGTGCCAGCAGCCCCCCGCCCACCGGGGAGCTGTTTTTT	CASSPPPTGELFF
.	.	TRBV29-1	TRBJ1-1	TGCAGCGCTATAAGGGACACTGAAGCTTTCTTT	CSAIRDTEAFF
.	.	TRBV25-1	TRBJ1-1	TGTGCCAGCAGTGACCAGGGACGTCTTGGGGGGATTGAGAACACTGAAGCTTTCTTT	CASSDQGRLGGIENTEAFF
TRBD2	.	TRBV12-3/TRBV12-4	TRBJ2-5	TGTGCCAGCAGTTCCCGGACTAGCGGGCCGTACTTC	CASSSRTSGPYF
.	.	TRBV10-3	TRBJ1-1	TGTGCCATCTGGGGGCAGCCGAACACTGAAGCTTTCTTT	CAIWGQPNTEAFF
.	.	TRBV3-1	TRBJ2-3	TGTGCCAGCAGCCAAGAGTTTAGACAGAGCCCTAGCACAGATACGCAGTATTTT	CASSQEFRQSPSTDTQYF
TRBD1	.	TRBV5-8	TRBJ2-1	TGTGCCAGCAGCTTCGGACAGGGGGCGCGTCATATGGATGAGCAGTTCTTC	CASSFGQGARHMDEQFF
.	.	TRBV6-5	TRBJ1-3	TGTGCCAGCAGTTACTCGGAGAGGACCTGGGCTGGAAACACCATATATTTT	CASSYSERTWAGNTIYF
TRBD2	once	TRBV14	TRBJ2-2	TGTGCCAGCAGGAAAACTAGCGGGACGACCGGGGAGCTGTTTTTT	CASRKTSGTTGELFF
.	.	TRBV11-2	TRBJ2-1	TGTGCCAGCAGCTTATTGCGGACAGATGAGCAGTTCTTC	CASSLLRTDEQFF
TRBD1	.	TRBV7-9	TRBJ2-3	TGTGCCAGCAGCTTTTCCCCAGGGGGCTTTAGCACAGATACGCAGTATTTT	CASSFSPGGFSTDTQYF
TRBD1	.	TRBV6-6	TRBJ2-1	TGTGCCAGCAGTTACTCGGGACAGTACAATGAGCAGTTCTTC	CASSYSGQYNEQFF
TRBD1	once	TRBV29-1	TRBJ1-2	TGCAGCGTTGGGACAGGTGTGCGGGGCTACACCTTC	CSVGTGVRGYTF
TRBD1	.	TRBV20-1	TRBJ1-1	TGCAGTGCTGGGGGACAGGTCAACACTGAAGCTTTCTTT	CSAGGQVNTEAFF
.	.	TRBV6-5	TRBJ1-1	TGTGCCAGCACGGCCAAGACCGGGGGGACTGAAGCTTTCTTT	CASTAKTGGTEAFF
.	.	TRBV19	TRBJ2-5	TGTGCCAGTAGTCTACAGGGAGACCAAGAGACCCAGTACTTC	CASSLQGDQETQYF
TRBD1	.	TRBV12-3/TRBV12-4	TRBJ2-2	TGTGCCAGCAACACCGACAGGGCCGGGGAGCTGTTTTTT	CASNTDRAGELFF
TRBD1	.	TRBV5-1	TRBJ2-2	TGCGCCAGCAGCTTATCCACAGGGGACACCGGGGAGCTGTTTTTT	CASSLSTGDTGELFF
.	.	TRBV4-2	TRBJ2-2	TGTGCCAGCAGCCGACTAGGCGGAAACACCGGGGAGCTGTTTTTT	CASSRLGGNTGELFF
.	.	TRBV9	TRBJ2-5	TGTGCCAGCAGCGTAGCTACGGATGGGGCGGGCAAGGAGACCCAGTACTTC	CASSVATDGAGKETQYF
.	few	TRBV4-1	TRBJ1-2	TGCGCCAGCAGCCAACGGGAAGACTATGGCTACACCTTC	CASSQREDYGYTF
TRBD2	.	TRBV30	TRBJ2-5	TGTGCCTGGAGAAATAGCGGGGGGCAAGAGACCCAGTACTTC	CAWRNSGGQETQYF
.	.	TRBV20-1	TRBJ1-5	TGCAGTGCTAGAGATCAGGGCTTACCCTTTGGGCCCCAGCATTTT	CSARDQGLPFGPQHF
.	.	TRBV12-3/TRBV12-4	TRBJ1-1	TGTGCCAGCAGACGTGGGGGTTCAGTTCCTGAAGCTTTCTTT	CASRRGGSVPEAFF
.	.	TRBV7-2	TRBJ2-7	TGTGCCAGCAGCTTCGCAGCCGGGTTTCCTTTAGACGAGCAGTACTTC	CASSFAAGFPLDEQYF
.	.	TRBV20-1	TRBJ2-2	TGCAGTGCTAGGGATTCCTCGGCAGGGGTTGCCGGGGAGCTGTTTTTT	CSARDSSAGVAGELFF
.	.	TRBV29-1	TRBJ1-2	TGCAGCGTAGACCTGATAATCGGATATGGCTACACCTTC	CSVDLIIGYGYTF
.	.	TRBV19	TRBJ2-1	TGTGCCAGCGAAGACGGAACAGGGATAAATGAGCAGTTCTTC	CASEDGTGINEQFF
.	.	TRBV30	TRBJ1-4	TGTGCCTGGAGGGCTGGACACGCAACTAATGAAAAACTGTTTTTT	CAWRAGHATNEKLFF
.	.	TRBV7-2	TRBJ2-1	TGTGCCAGCAGCTTAGAAGTTTTCAATGAGCAGTTCTTC	CASSLEVFNEQFF
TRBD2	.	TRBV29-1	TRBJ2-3	TGCAGCGTTGAAAGGGCCGGCCTAGCGGGAGAGGGCGGCACAGATACGCAGTATTTT	CSVERAGLAGEGGTDTQYF
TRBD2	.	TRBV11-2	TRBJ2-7	TGTGCCAGCAGCCCGGGACTAGCGGTTGCCTACGAGCAGTACTTC	CASSPGLAVAYEQYF
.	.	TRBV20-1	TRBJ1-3	TGCAGTGCCGGAGGTACCATAGGAAACACCATATATTTT	CSAGGTIGNTIYF
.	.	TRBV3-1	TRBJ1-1	TGTGCCAGCGCCCGGAGGACCGAGTTAGAAGCTTTCTTT	CASARRTELEAFF
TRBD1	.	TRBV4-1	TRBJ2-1	TGCGCCAGCAGCATACTCTCAGGGGGCAGGGATGAGCAGTTCTTC	CASSILSGGRDEQFF
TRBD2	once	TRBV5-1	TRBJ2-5	TGCGCCAGCAGACGTGGGACTAGCGGGAGGACGAGAGAGACCCAGTACTTC	CASRRGTSGRTRETQYF
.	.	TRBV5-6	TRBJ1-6	TGTGCCAGCAGCTTACCAGGTCGAACGAATTCACCCCTCCACTTT	CASSLPGRTNSPLHF
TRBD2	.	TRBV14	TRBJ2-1	TGTGCCAGCAGCCAAGGGACTAGCGGGACGGGGAAGCAGTTCTTC	CASSQGTSGTGKQFF
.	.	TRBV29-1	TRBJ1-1	TGCAGCTCCCAAAGACAGGACACTGAAGCTTTCTTT	CSSQRQDTEAFF
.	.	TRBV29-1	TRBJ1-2	TGCAGCGATGATGGGCAAGGCACTCTCCAGCGGGGCTACACCTTC	CSDDGQGTLQRGYTF
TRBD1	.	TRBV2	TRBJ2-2	TGTGCCAGCACCTTGATAGCAGGGGGGAACACCGGGGAGCTGTTTTTT	CASTLIAGGNTGELFF
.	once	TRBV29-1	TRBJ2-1	TGCAGCGTTGATTTTCGGCCTATGTTCTTC	CSVDFRPMFF
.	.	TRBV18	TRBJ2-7	TGTGCCACCTCATGGCAACCCTCCTACGAGCAGTACTTC	CATSWQPSYEQYF
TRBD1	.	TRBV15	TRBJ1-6	TGTGCCACCAGCAGAGGACAGGGCAACTATAATTCACCCCTCCACTTT	CATSRGQGNYNSPLHF
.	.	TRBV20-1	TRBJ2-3	TGCAGTGCGGACCATCCTAAAGATACGCAGTATTTT	CSADHPKDTQYF